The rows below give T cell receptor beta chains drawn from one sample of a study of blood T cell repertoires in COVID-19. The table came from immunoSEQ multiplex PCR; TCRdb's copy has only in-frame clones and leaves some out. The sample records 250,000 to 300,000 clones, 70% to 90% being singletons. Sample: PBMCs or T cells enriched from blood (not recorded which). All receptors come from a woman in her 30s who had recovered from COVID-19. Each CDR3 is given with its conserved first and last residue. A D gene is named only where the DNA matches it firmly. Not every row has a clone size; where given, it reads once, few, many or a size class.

CASSPQTGLYGYTF,TGTGCCAGCTCACCGCAAACAGGTCTTTATGGCTACACCTTC,TRBV18,once,TRBJ1-2,.
CASSAPGTGGNTGELFF,TGTGCCAGCAGCGCCCCTGGAACGGGGGGCAACACCGGGGAGCTGTTTTTT,TRBV7-6,.,TRBJ2-2,.
CASSLAGNYNEQFF,TGTGCCAGCAGTCTTGCGGGGAACTACAATGAGCAGTTCTTC,TRBV28,.,TRBJ2-1,.
CASSRDRVRSPLHF,TGTGCCAGTAGTAGGGACAGGGTTCGGTCACCCCTCCACTTT,TRBV19,.,TRBJ1-6,TRBD1
CASSTTGQETQYF,TGTGCCAGCAGTACGACAGGCCAAGAGACCCAGTACTTC,TRBV6-5,.,TRBJ2-5,.
CASSPPRPTTGELFF,TGTGCCAGTAGTCCTCCGCGGCCAACCACCGGGGAGCTGTTTTTT,TRBV19,.,TRBJ2-2,.
CASSGPTGSPLNGGYTF,TGTGCCAGCAGCGGACCGACAGGGAGCCCCCTTAACGGAGGCTACACCTTC,TRBV9,.,TRBJ1-2,TRBD1
CATSPGVATGELFF,TGCGCCACCTCCCCAGGGGTTGCCACCGGGGAGCTGTTTTTT,TRBV10-1,.,TRBJ2-2,.
CASSGAYEQFF,TGTGCCAGCAGTGGGGCGTATGAGCAGTTCTTC,TRBV2,.,TRBJ2-1,.
CASSLVNNEQFF,TGTGCCAGCAGCTTGGTCAACAATGAGCAGTTCTTC,TRBV5-4,once,TRBJ2-1,.
CASSLTPGGTGNTIYF,TGCGCCAGCAGCTTGACACCAGGTGGAACTGGAAACACCATATATTTT,TRBV5-1,.,TRBJ1-3,.
CASGRVGIGGYTF,TGTGCTAGTGGTCGGGTGGGTATCGGTGGCTACACCTTC,TRBV12-5,.,TRBJ1-2,.
CASSLITGSDTQYF,TGTGCCAGCAGTTTAATTACAGGGTCAGATACGCAGTATTTT,TRBV28,.,TRBJ2-3,.
CASSYSSLLNYGYTF,TGTGCCAGCAGTTACTCCAGTCTCCTTAACTATGGCTACACCTTC,TRBV6-2/TRBV6-3,.,TRBJ1-2,.